A selection of T cell receptor beta chains follows, all from one sample in a study of response to subunit inactivated influenza vaccine. TCRdb recomputed calls from the RT-PCR reads with MiXCR, one row per CDR3 protein. This table holds hundreds of thousands of distinct CDR3 sequences, approximately 14% found once. Material: PBMCs from blood, obtained 11 to 12 days after vaccination. The receptors were sampled from a man between 50 and 59 years old who received an inactivated influenza vaccine. Each CDR3 is given with its conserved first and last residue. Each record gives: V gene, clone size, J gene, D gene, CDR3 protein, CDR3 DNA. The D gene is left open where the match is weak. The size of a clone is reported for some rows only, either as once, few or many, or as a class for expanded clones.

>TRBV20-1|-|TRBJ2-1|TRBD2
CSARVGGGPNEQFF
TGCAGTGCTAGAGTCGGGGGAGGGCCTAATGAGCAGTTCTTC
>TRBV2|-|TRBJ2-5|-
CASSAWQLEEQETQYF
TGTGCCAGCAGTGCCTGGCAACTCGAGGAACAAGAGACCCAGTACTTC
>TRBV6-2/TRBV6-3|few|TRBJ2-1|-
CASSSVSSYNEQFF
TGTGCCAGCAGTTCGGTTTCCTCCTACAATGAGCAGTTCTTC
>TRBV2|once|TRBJ1-4|-
CATESNNEKLFF
TGTGCCACCGAGTCCAATAATGAAAAACTGTTTTTT
>TRBV20-1|-|TRBJ2-2|TRBD2
CCARDQKRELSTGELFF
TGCTGTGCTAGAGATCAGAAGCGGGAGTTGAGCACCGGGGAGCTGTTTTTT
>TRBV9|many|TRBJ1-4|TRBD1
CASSAGARGRNEKLFF
TGTGCCAGCAGCGCCGGGGCCAGGGGGCGGAATGAAAAACTGTTTTTT
>TRBV4-1|-|TRBJ2-1|TRBD2
CASSQLRGGPYNEQFF
TGCGCCAGCAGCCAACTACGGGGGGGCCCTTACAATGAGCAGTTCTTC
>TRBV20-1|-|TRBJ2-7|-
CSDKGVSSYEQYF
TGCAGTGATAAGGGCGTTTCCTCCTACGAGCAGTACTTC
>TRBV7-9|-|TRBJ2-2|-
CASSLGALGELFF
TGTGCCAGCAGCTTAGGGGCACTCGGGGAGCTGTTTTTT
>TRBV4-2|-|TRBJ2-3|TRBD2
CASSQGLATDTQYF
TGTGCCAGCAGCCAGGGACTAGCCACAGATACGCAGTATTTT
>TRBV7-9|few|TRBJ2-3|-
CASSLWRGMGADTQYF
TGTGCCAGCAGCCTCTGGCGGGGCATGGGGGCAGATACGCAGTATTTT
>TRBV7-2|few|TRBJ2-2|-
CASSLAPGGWTGELFF
TGTGCCAGCAGCTTAGCGCCCGGGGGATGGACCGGGGAGCTGTTTTTT
>TRBV7-2|-|TRBJ1-2|TRBD1
CASSLETGRVEGYTF
TGTGCCAGCAGCCTGGAGACAGGGAGAGTAGAAGGCTACACCTTC
>TRBV4-3|-|TRBJ2-7|-
CASSQALGDEQYF
TGCGCCAGCAGCCAAGCCCTAGGTGACGAGCAGTACTTC
>TRBV7-2|few|TRBJ1-5|-
CASSLLVASSNQPQHF
TGTGCCAGCAGCTTACTCGTCGCGTCTAGCAATCAGCCCCAGCATTTT
>TRBV25-1|few|TRBJ2-3|-
CASSEYLRKGTTRDTQYF
TGTGCCAGCAGTGAATACCTCCGGAAAGGGACAACCAGGGATACGCAGTATTTT
>TRBV7-2|-|TRBJ2-2|-
CASRGNLGTGELFF
TGTGCCAGCAGAGGGAATCTGGGCACCGGGGAGCTGTTTTTT
>TRBV7-3|few|TRBJ2-1|-
CASSLGRLRIPYNEQFF
TGTGCCAGCAGCTTAGGGCGGCTACGGATCCCCTACAATGAGCAGTTCTTC
>TRBV6-2/TRBV6-3|-|TRBJ2-1|-
CASSILRTIRSYNEQFF
TGTGCCAGCAGCATATTACGGACTATTCGCTCCTACAATGAGCAGTTCTTC
>TRBV7-2|few|TRBJ1-1|-
CASSLGARVGEAFF
TGTGCCAGCAGCTTAGGAGCCAGGGTGGGGGAAGCTTTCTTT
>TRBV7-2|-|TRBJ2-3|-
CASTWGPHDTQYF
TGTGCCAGCACCTGGGGTCCGCATGATACGCAGTATTTT
>TRBV5-5|many|TRBJ1-5|TRBD1
CASSLDTGTGAWPQHF
TGTGCCAGCAGCTTGGACACCGGGACAGGGGCATGGCCCCAGCATTTT
>TRBV20-1|-|TRBJ2-7|TRBD2
CSARDRLAGGFVAYEQYF
TGCAGTGCTAGAGATCGACTAGCGGGAGGTTTTGTCGCCTACGAGCAGTACTTC
>TRBV7-9|-|TRBJ1-1|-
CASSLADGIEAFF
TGTGCCAGCAGCTTAGCTGACGGTATTGAAGCTTTCTTT
>TRBV7-2|few|TRBJ2-1|-
CASSSSSSYNEQFF
TGTGCCAGCAGCTCCTCTAGCTCCTACAATGAGCAGTTCTTC
>TRBV4-1|many|TRBJ1-1|-
CASTSARGRTEAFF
TGCGCCAGCACCAGTGCAAGGGGGAGAACTGAAGCTTTCTTT
>TRBV10-3|few|TRBJ2-1|TRBD2
CAISEGSGSRNEQFF
TGTGCCATCAGTGAGGGCAGCGGGAGTCGGAATGAGCAGTTCTTC
>TRBV27|few|TRBJ2-1|TRBD1
CASSLKTGVYNEQFF
TGTGCCAGCAGTTTAAAGACAGGGGTTTACAATGAGCAGTTCTTC
>TRBV27|few|TRBJ2-3|TRBD2
CASRRLAGAASTDTQYF
TGTGCCAGCAGGAGGCTAGCGGGGGCCGCTAGCACAGATACGCAGTATTTT
>TRBV29-1|many|TRBJ2-5|TRBD1
CSAKQQGTSVFQETQYF
TGCAGCGCGAAACAACAGGGGACCTCCGTATTCCAAGAGACCCAGTACTTC
>TRBV10-1|many|TRBJ2-7|-
CASSEIQGHEQYF
TGCGCCAGCAGTGAGATCCAGGGCCACGAGCAGTACTTC
>TRBV6-2/TRBV6-3|-|TRBJ2-5|-
CASTRWALRSTETQYF
TGTGCCAGCACTCGATGGGCGTTGCGATCCACGGAGACCCAGTACTTC
>TRBV7-2|few|TRBJ2-3|-
CASSPGVAEVNTQYF
TGTGCCAGCAGCCCAGGGGTAGCGGAAGTGAATACGCAGTATTTT
>TRBV12-3/TRBV12-4|-|TRBJ1-2|-
CASSPGTFNGYTF
TGTGCCAGCAGTCCCGGGACCTTCAATGGCTACACCTTC
>TRBV12-3/TRBV12-4|-|TRBJ2-3|TRBD2
CASSLGGRNTQYF
TGTGCCAGCAGTTTGGGCGGGAGGAATACGCAGTATTTT
>TRBV4-3|many|TRBJ1-6|TRBD1
CASSEGQRLNSPLHF
TGCGCCAGCAGCGAGGGACAGCGACTTAATTCACCCCTCCACTTT
>TRBV6-1|-|TRBJ2-1|TRBD2
CASSESGLAGGGQFF
TGTGCCAGCAGTGAATCGGGACTAGCGGGAGGAGGGCAGTTCTTC
>TRBV5-1|many|TRBJ2-3|-
CASSVLGPSDTQYF
TGCGCCAGCAGCGTCCTGGGTCCGTCAGATACGCAGTATTTT
>TRBV7-9|-|TRBJ1-1|TRBD1
CASSLRGQLEEAFF
TGTGCCAGCAGCTTAAGGGGACAGTTAGAGGAGGCTTTCTTT
>TRBV2|-|TRBJ2-7|-
CASTEGAYEQYF
TGTGCCAGCACGGAGGGGGCCTACGAGCAGTACTTC
>TRBV12-3/TRBV12-4|-|TRBJ2-1|-
CASSLLASEQFF
TGTGCCAGCAGTTTACTCGCCTCAGAGCAGTTCTTC
>TRBV20-1|many|TRBJ2-1|-
CSAPNYDQGRKEQFF
TGCAGTGCTCCTAACTACGATCAGGGGCGAAAGGAGCAGTTCTTC
>TRBV10-3|many|TRBJ2-5|-
CAISDRVQETQYF
TGTGCCATCAGTGACAGGGTCCAAGAGACCCAGTACTTC
>TRBV28|few|TRBJ2-7|TRBD1
CASRRDRGIYEQYF
TGTGCCAGCAGGAGGGACAGGGGGATCTACGAGCAGTACTTC
>TRBV28|few|TRBJ1-1|-
CASSLNRVKWAFF
TGTGCCAGCAGTTTAAACAGAGTGAAGTGGGCTTTCTTT
>TRBV10-3|few|TRBJ2-5|TRBD2
CAIRDSGGDRETQYF
TGTGCCATCAGGGATAGCGGGGGGGATAGAGAGACCCAGTACTTC
>TRBV28|-|TRBJ2-5|-
CASSEQNQETQYF
TGTGCCAGCTCCGAGCAGAACCAAGAGACCCAGTACTTC